The 12 T cell receptor beta chains given below trace back to one sample, sequenced in a study of CD8 T cells in Susac syndrome. Random hexamers were used to reverse transcribe the RNA input (about 0.5 to 1 ug). TCRdb processed the immunoSEQ multiplex PCR reads anew with MiXCR; each CDR3 protein has one entry. The sample yields 78,000 or so distinct CDR3 sequences, approximately 94% seen once. The specimen was CD8+ T cells from PBMCs. The source is a human donor with multiple sclerosis.

This chain connects TRBV4-1 to TRBJ1-5; D is undetermined. The CDR3 is 14 amino acids. Germline V CDR1 and CDR2: MGHRA, YSYEKL. Trimming removed 5 bases at V and 7 bases at J, with 15 bases between. For the CDR3, the DNA is TGCGCCAGCAGCTGGGCGATGGGGAACCAGCCCCAGCATTTT. Protein sequence: CASSWAMGNQPQHF.

The chain carries TRBV27 and TRBJ1-1; D is ambiguous. Per the germline V gene, CDR1 is MNHEY and CDR2 is SMNVEV (reference sequence). V was shortened by 2 bases and J by 0 bases, with 4 bases between the two germline ends. This CDR3 has 13 residues. Here the CDR3 reads CASSLGMNTEAFF. CDR3 in DNA: TGTGCCAGCAGTTTAGGTATGAACACTGAAGCTTTCTTT.

This chain connects TRBV20-1 to TRBJ2-7; D may be TRBD1 or TRBD2 (5 bases each). Germline loops: CDR1 DFQATT, CDR2 SNEGSKA (reference sequence). V was pared by 1 base and J by 5 bases, with 15 bases between. CDR3 length: 14 residues. CDR3 residues: CSARGSGTSNEQYF. DNA of the CDR3: TGCAGTGCTAGAGGTTCCGGGACGTCGAACGAGCAGTACTTC.

This rearrangement joins TRBV27 to TRBJ2-1; TRBD2 aligns across 9 bases. In germline, CDR1 is MNHEY, CDR2 SMNVEV (reference sequence). This CDR3 is 14 amino acids long. V was pared by 5 bases and J by 1 base, with 0 bases of the junction left unmatched. The CDR3 loop is CASSLAGSYNEQFF. The DNA for the CDR3 is TGTGCCAGCAGTCTAGCGGGATCCTACAATGAGCAGTTCTTC.

V usage is TRBV7-2 and J usage is TRBJ2-2; no reliable D call. Germline loops: CDR1 SGHTA, CDR2 FQGNSA. CDR3 length: 12 amino acids. V gave up 0 bases and J gave up 5 bases, with 1 base separating them. The CDR3 spells CASSLATGELFF. CDR3 DNA: TGTGCCAGCAGCTTAGCGACCGGGGAGCTGTTTTTT.

The CDR3 DNA sequence: TGTGCCAGCAGTGAAGCGCTGGCTTTAGAAGAGACCCAGTACTTC. Its translation: CASSEALALEETQYF. The gene calls are TRBV2 and TRBJ2-5; D unclear. Germline loops: CDR1 SNHLY, CDR2 FYNNEI. The ends were cut back, 0 bases at V and 3 bases at J, with 11 bases in the middle. CDR3 length: 15 amino acids.

J is TRBJ2-2 and V is TRBV12-3 or TRBV12-4; D not resolved. This CDR3 is built from 11 residues. V dropped 11 bases and J dropped 4 bases, with 8 bases sitting between them. CDR3 coding DNA: TGTGCCGGCATGGGCACCGGGGAGCTGTTTTTT. Amino acids: CAGMGTGELFF.

The chain carries TRBV12-3 or TRBV12-4 and TRBJ1-4, with D uncertain. V was trimmed by 8 bases and J by 3 bases, leaving 10 bases between them. This CDR3 region has 13 residues. The CDR3 DNA sequence: TGTGCCAGCTCTTATCAACCTAATGAAAAACTGTTTTTT. Its translation: CASSYQPNEKLFF.

The chain employs TRBV7-9 and TRBJ2-7; the D gene could be TRBD1 or TRBD2 (6 bases each). CDR1 SEHNR and CDR2 FQNEAQ come from the germline V gene (reference sequence). V gave up 3 bases and J gave up 7 bases, with 13 bases separating them. This CDR3 has 13 amino acids. CDR3 DNA sequence: TGTGCCAGCAGCTTTGGGGGGCGCCAAGAGCAGTACTTC. Translating it yields CASSFGGRQEQYF.

The chain joins TRBV19 to TRBJ1-5; D remains unclear. Germline-derived CDR1 and CDR2 are LNHDA and SQIVND (reference sequence). The CDR3 extends over 14 amino acids. V was shortened by 4 bases and J by 6 bases, with 13 bases between the two germline ends. The DNA of the CDR3 is TGTGCCAGTAGTAACAAGAAGGGCGGTCAGCCCCAGCATTTT. Its translation is CASSNKKGGQPQHF.

The chain couples TRBV7-9 to TRBJ2-1; 7 nucleotides match TRBD2. This CDR3 contains 14 residues. Germline trimming cut 4 bases from V and 6 bases from J; bases unmatched to any gene: 6. The germline V gene has CDR1 SEHNR and CDR2 FQNEAQ (reference sequence). For the CDR3, the DNA is TGTGCCAGCAGCTCTGGACTAGTTTTCAATGAGCAGTTCTTC. Translating it yields CASSSGLVFNEQFF.

J is TRBJ2-7 and V is TRBV20-1; D uncertain. V lost 3 bases and J 0 bases, leaving 9 bases between the germline ends. This CDR3 is 13 amino acids long. Germline values: CDR1 DFQATT, CDR2 SNEGSKA (reference sequence). CDR3 nucleotide sequence: TGCAGTGCTAGGGGCACGGGCTCCTACGAGCAGTACTTC. It is translated as CSARGTGSYEQYF.